This T cell receptor beta chain was observed in a study of chemoradiotherapy in HPV16-positive cancers. Overall study: Candidate HPV-specific T-cell clones and common TCR motifs came from functional assays in a couple of HPV16-positive patients.

The CDR3 runs to 14 residues. V lost 7 bases, J lost 4 bases, and 9 bases stayed unmatched. Germline loops: CDR1 SNHLY, CDR2 FYNNEI. Findings and limits, study-wide: Functional assays defining HPV-specific T cells used only a couple of HPV16-positive patients. Better recurrence-free survival went with HPV-responsive T-cell expansion in HPV16-positive patients.

Repertoires were generated with immunoSEQ multiplex PCR, while TCRdb's copy carries only in-frame clones and drops some. This sample has about 8,000 clones, with around 78% found just once. Repertoires were sampled repeatedly during chemoradiotherapy. Comments on this clone: Its target is not known.

The rearrangement joins TRBV2 to TRBJ1-1; 7 bases are a match to TRBD1. This clonotype was obtained from a human donor with HPV-associated anogenital cancer. Sample collection occurred from a patient who underwent chemoradiotherapy. The CDR3 is CASNEGALATEAFF. The CDR3 nucleotides are TGTGCCAGCAACGAGGGGGCTCTGGCCACTGAAGCTTTCTTT. The whole variable domain, remainder taken from reference TRBV2 and TRBJ1-1, is EPEVTQTPSHQVTQMGQEVILRCVPISNHLYFYWYRQILGQKVEFLVSFYNNEISEKSEIFDDQFSVERPDGSNFTLKIRSTKLEDSAMYFCASNEGALATEAFFGQGTRLTVV.